These 26 T cell receptor beta chains were all obtained from the same sample, sequenced in a study of blood T cell repertoires in COVID-19. This table comes from immunoSEQ multiplex PCR, and its TCRdb copy is limited to in-frame clones, with some not included. The data hold more than 300,000 clones, with more than 70% observed a single time. The sample consisted of peripheral blood. The receptors shown here come from a woman in her thirties with COVID-19, enrolled during active disease.

This chain joins TRBV5-1 and TRBJ2-1; TRBD2 matches at 12 bases. The CDR3 totals 20 residues. Germline V gives CDR1 SGHRS, CDR2 YFSETQ. J gave up 5 bases and V 0 bases, and 15 bases lay outside the gene matches. The CDR3, as DNA: TGCGCCAGCAGCTTGGCCCCGACTAGCGGGAGTTTAGATAGGCACAATGAGCAGTTCTTC. Amino acid sequence: CASSLAPTSGSLDRHNEQFF.

This clone showed up just once. The J gene is TRBJ2-1, the V gene TRBV4-1; 14 bases agree with TRBD2. The CDR3 has 19 amino acids. Germline V gene data show CDR1 as MGHRA and CDR2 as YSYEKL. V trimming: 6 bases; J trimming: 6 bases; junction bases outside the gene matches: 16. The CDR3 spells CASRGEVRLAGGPVNEQFF. DNA for the CDR3: TGCGCCAGCAGGGGGGAGGTGAGACTAGCGGGAGGGCCGGTCAATGAGCAGTTCTTC.

The V gene is TRBV23-1, the J gene TRBJ2-3, with 10 bases fitting TRBD1. TRBV23-1 is flagged as an ORF with uncertain function. The trim removed 6 bases at V and 0 bases at J, leaving 9 bases unmatched. The CDR3 contains 17 residues. The CDR3 sequence: CASSAKSGQGSTDTQYF. Here the CDR3 DNA reads TGCGCCAGCAGCGCTAAATCGGGACAGGGGAGCACAGATACGCAGTATTTT.

The gene calls are TRBV4-1 and TRBJ2-1; perhaps TRBD2 as D (5 bases). Germline V lookup: CDR1 MGHRA, CDR2 YSYEKL. The CDR3 consists of 15 residues. Trimming left V 1 base short and J 2 bases short, with 9 bases between. The CDR3 reads CASSQGVATYNEQFF. The CDR3 DNA reads as TGCGCCAGCAGCCAAGGGGTAGCGACCTACAATGAGCAGTTCTTC.

This clone was detected once. The chain couples TRBV4-1 to TRBJ2-4; 9 bases are shared with TRBD2. The CDR3 totals 18 residues. CDR1 is MGHRA, CDR2 YSYEKL, per germline. V was clipped by 1 base and J by 1 base; unmatched bases: 8. In DNA form, the CDR3 reads TGCGCCAGCAGCCAAGGAGTGCGGCGGGAGGGGGCCAAAAACATTCAGTACTTC. This codes for CASSQGVRREGAKNIQYF.

This chain joins TRBV19 and TRBJ1-5, with D perhaps matching TRBD1 (6 bases). V was shortened by 7 bases and J by 1 base, with 14 bases between the two germline ends. The CDR3 is 15 amino acids. Germline CDR1 reads LNHDA; CDR2 reads SQIVND (reference sequence). The CDR3 here is CASIPGGGSNQPQHF. The CDR3 DNA sequence: TGTGCCAGTATCCCGGGAGGGGGGAGCAATCAGCCCCAGCATTTT.

The CDR3 DNA is TGCAGTGCTAGTTGGCAGGGAACCGGGGAGCTGTTTTTT. Its protein product is CSASWQGTGELFF. V is TRBV20-1 and J is TRBJ2-2; the D gene is possibly TRBD1 (5 bases). Between the trimmed V and J ends, which lost 3 bases and 5 bases, there was a span of 10 bases. This CDR3 is built from 13 residues. CDR1 DFQATT and CDR2 SNEGSKA come from the germline V gene (reference sequence).

The chain is built from TRBV4-1 and TRBJ2-3; 9 nucleotides agree with TRBD1. This CDR3 is 15 amino acids long. V dropped 3 bases and J dropped 4; count of bases not matched to a gene: 5. Germline loops: CDR1 MGHRA, CDR2 YSYEKL. This CDR3 is CASSQKDRGPDTQYF. CDR3 bases: TGCGCCAGCAGCCAGAAGGACAGGGGACCAGATACGCAGTATTTT.

The chain has TRBV24-1 and TRBJ1-1; 9 bases are a match to TRBD1. This CDR3 contains 14 residues. CDR1 and CDR2 from the germline V gene are KGHDR and SFDVKD. V was clipped by 2 bases and J by 8 bases; unmatched bases: 5. CDR3 protein: CATSDSPDRGEAFF. CDR3 nucleotide sequence: TGTGCCACCAGTGATTCCCCGGACAGGGGCGAAGCTTTCTTT.

The chain recombines TRBV10-1 with TRBJ2-3; a weak D match, TRBD2 (5 bases). The V end was cut by 2 bases, the J end by 4 bases, with 10 bases between. There are 14 residues in the CDR3. The V gene's germline CDR1 is WNHNN and CDR2 SYGVQD (reference sequence). CDR3 sequence: CASSEMREPDTQYF. DNA for the CDR3: TGCGCCAGCAGTGAGATGAGGGAGCCAGATACGCAGTATTTT.

The genes are TRBV30 and TRBJ1-1; perhaps TRBD1 as D (6 bases). The CDR3 length is 13 residues. V dropped 4 bases and J dropped 0 bases, with 9 bases sitting between them. CDR1 is GTSNPN, CDR2 SVGIG, per germline (reference sequence). The CDR3 DNA is TGTGCCTGGAAGGACAGTTTGAACACTGAAGCTTTCTTT. Its protein is CAWKDSLNTEAFF.

The rearrangement joins TRBV5-4 to TRBJ2-3; perhaps TRBD2 as D (6 bases). This CDR3 comprises 15 residues. Trimming cost V 3 bases and J 2 bases, with 13 bases left between them. CDR1 is SGHNT and CDR2 is YYREEE in the germline V gene (reference sequence). The CDR3 bases are TGTGCCAGCAGCTGGGCTAGCGCCATCACAGATACGCAGTATTTT. Residues: CASSWASAITDTQYF.

This clone was counted between two and nine times. The gene calls are TRBV28 and TRBJ2-5, with TRBD2 identical over 9 bases. The CDR3 consists of 15 residues. Per the germline V gene, CDR1 is MDHEN and CDR2 is SYDVKM. V lost 5 bases and J lost 6; bases outside the gene matches: 10. Here the CDR3 reads CASSLPAGGVQTQYF. CDR3 bases: TGTGCCAGCAGTCTCCCCGCGGGAGGGGTGCAGACCCAGTACTTC.

The chain joins TRBV7-2 to TRBJ1-6; tentatively, D is TRBD1 (6 bases). This CDR3 has 14 residues. V lost 3 bases and J lost 9, with 12 bases in between. Germline lookup yields CDR1 SGHTA and CDR2 FQGNSA. In DNA form, the CDR3 reads TGTGCCAGCAGCTTTCAGGGGCCCGGTTCACCCCTCCACTTT. This sequence encodes CASSFQGPGSPLHF.

This chain links TRBV24-1 with TRBJ2-3; D might be TRBD2 (6 bases). CDR1 and CDR2 (germline): KGHDR, SFDVKD. Trimming removed 3 bases at V and 1 base at J, with 7 bases between. The CDR3 has 14 amino acids. CDR3 nucleotides: TGTGCCACCAGTGATAGGAGGGGCACAGATACGCAGTATTTT. It encodes CATSDRRGTDTQYF.

This sequence joins TRBV4-2 and TRBJ1-4; 12 bases are a match to TRBD1. Germline CDR1 reads LGHNA; CDR2 reads YNFKEQ. V shed 0 bases, J shed 7 bases, and the junction held 3 bases outside the gene matches. CDR3 length: 16 residues. The CDR3 reads CASSQEKGQGAEKLFF. The DNA of the CDR3 is TGTGCCAGCAGCCAAGAAAAGGGACAGGGGGCTGAAAAACTGTTTTTT.

This clone was seen once. This sequence joins TRBV2 and TRBJ1-5, with D possibly being TRBD1 (5 bases). This CDR3 is built from 17 residues. The V gene lost 8 bases and the J gene lost 5 bases, with 25 bases spanning the gap. Germline CDR1 reads SNHLY; CDR2 reads FYNNEI. The CDR3 is CASGQLLSKGIDQPQHF. In DNA form, the CDR3 reads TGTGCCAGCGGACAATTACTCTCAAAGGGTATCGATCAGCCCCAGCATTTT.

The gene calls are TRBV19 and TRBJ2-1; 8 positions agree with TRBD2. The germline V gene encodes CDR1 LNHDA and CDR2 SQIVND (reference sequence). The CDR3 consists of 16 residues. Losses at the gene ends were 5 bases for V and 0 bases for J; bases not matched to a gene: 6. CDR3 DNA sequence: TGTGCCAGTAGTGTCTACAGCGGGAGCTCCTACAATGAGCAGTTCTTC. Protein: CASSVYSGSSYNEQFF.

This chain links TRBV10-3 with TRBJ2-1, with unresolved D. V dropped 2 bases and J dropped 8 bases, with 7 bases sitting between them. From germline, CDR1 is ENHRY and CDR2 SYGVKD. CDR3 length: 12 residues. In DNA, the CDR3 is TGTGCCATCAGTGAGCGAGTGGATGAGCAGTTCTTC. This codes for CAISERVDEQFF.

This clone appeared once. This rearrangement joins TRBV28 to TRBJ2-5; 11 bases map to TRBD1. CDR3 length equals 15 residues. From germline, CDR1 is MDHEN and CDR2 SYDVKM. Trimming cost V 4 bases and J 4 bases; bases outside gene matches: 5. This CDR3 is CASSWGTGGLETQYF. The CDR3 nucleotides read TGTGCCAGCAGTTGGGGGACAGGGGGGTTAGAGACCCAGTACTTC.

This chain links TRBV2 with TRBJ2-1; no firm D call. From germline, CDR1 is SNHLY and CDR2 FYNNEI. V was pared by 1 base and J by 7 bases, with 11 bases between. The CDR3 consists of 14 residues. The DNA of the CDR3 is TGTGCCAGCAGTGAAGGGCGGCCAAGGAATGAGCAGTTCTTC. It encodes CASSEGRPRNEQFF.

V gene TRBV6-5 combines with J gene TRBJ2-1, with 7 bases matching TRBD1. The CDR3 extends over 15 amino acids. V gave up 6 bases and J gave up 4 bases; unmatched junction bases: 9. Germline-derived CDR1 and CDR2 are MNHEY and SVGAGI. CDR3 in amino acids: CASSVPGQPYNEQFF. In nucleotides, the CDR3 is TGTGCCAGCAGCGTACCGGGACAGCCTTACAATGAGCAGTTCTTC.

V and J are TRBV15 and TRBJ1-3; D is perhaps TRBD1 (5 bases). The length of the CDR3 is 15 residues. Germline assignment: CDR1 LNHNV and CDR2 YYDKDF (reference sequence). V was cut by 0 bases and J by 2 bases, with 8 bases left in between. CDR3: CATSRDPDTGNTIYF. For the CDR3, the DNA is TGTGCCACCAGCAGAGATCCGGACACTGGAAACACCATATATTTT.

This chain joins TRBV28 and TRBJ2-7, with D possibly being TRBD2 (5 bases). The length of the CDR3 is 12 residues. V was clipped by 7 bases and J by 5 bases, with 12 bases between them. Per germline, CDR1 MDHEN and CDR2 SYDVKM. In DNA form, the CDR3 reads TGTGCCAGCAAGAGCGGAAACCACGAGCAGTACTTC. This gives the protein CASKSGNHEQYF.

This clone was counted between two and nine times. The rearrangement links TRBV30 to TRBJ2-1; TRBD2 agrees at 10 bases. CDR1 is GTSNPN and CDR2 is SVGIG in the germline V gene (reference sequence). The ends lost 1 base at V and 5 bases at J; junction bases unmatched: 5. This CDR3 comprises 15 residues. The CDR3, as DNA: TGTGCCTGGAGTGCCTCTAGCGGGGGCCACAATGAGCAGTTCTTC. Translated, it gives CAWSASSGGHNEQFF.

This rearrangement joins TRBV7-9 to TRBJ1-4, with 7 positions matching TRBD1. V trimming: 5 bases; J trimming: 2 bases; junction bases outside the gene matches: 5. The length of the CDR3 is 15 residues. Germline-derived CDR1 and CDR2 are SEHNR and FQNEAQ (reference sequence). The CDR3 spells CASSAYRGTNEKLFF. The CDR3 DNA follows: TGTGCCAGCAGCGCTTACAGGGGCACTAATGAAAAACTGTTTTTT.